The 32 T cell receptor beta chains below come from one sample, sequenced in a study of neurological immune-mediated disorders. TCRdb fed the 5' RACE reads into MiXCR, producing one record per CDR3 protein. The table records tens of thousands of distinct CDR3 sequences, 3.5% of them present only once. The sample comprised PBMCs. The receptor set was obtained from a woman aged 45-59 years with multiple sclerosis.

This clonotype was counted many times. This chain connects TRBV7-2 to TRBJ1-4; D not resolved. Looked up from germline, CDR1 is SGHTA and CDR2 is FQGNSA. V lost 3 bases and J 7 bases, leaving 12 bases between the germline ends. CDR3 size: 14 residues. The CDR3 coding sequence is TGTGCCAGCAGCTTCCCCGGGCAGGCTGAAAAACTGTTTTTT. Its translation: CASSFPGQAEKLFF.

This clonotype occurred many times. The chain employs TRBV20-1 and TRBJ2-5; D gene unclear. CDR3 length: 13 residues. V lost 1 base to trimming and J lost 2 bases, with 8 bases between them. In germline, CDR1 is DFQATT, CDR2 SNEGSKA (reference sequence). Here the CDR3 DNA reads TGCAGTGCTAGAGTAGGACCGCAAGAGACCCAGTACTTC. This gives the protein CSARVGPQETQYF.

This clonotype was detected many times. The chain couples TRBV20-1 to TRBJ2-1; 7 bases agree with TRBD2. The CDR3 extends over 17 amino acids. With 4 bases clipped from V and 1 base from J, the junction kept 13 bases outside the gene matches. Germline V gene data show CDR1 as DFQATT and CDR2 as SNEGSKA (reference sequence). The CDR3 region is CSAINPGWGGSYNEQFF. The CDR3 DNA reads as TGCAGTGCTATAAACCCAGGTTGGGGGGGATCCTACAATGAGCAGTTCTTC.

The chain links TRBV5-1 to TRBJ2-5, with TRBD2 matching 8 bases. This CDR3 is 14 amino acids long. The germline CDR1 and CDR2 sequences are SGHRS and YFSETQ. J gave up 3 bases and V 7 bases, and 8 bases lay outside the gene matches. The CDR3 DNA reads TGCGCCAGCTTCCTCGGGGGGGGCAAAGAGACCCAGTACTTC. This codes for CASFLGGGKETQYF.

The sample holds many counts of this clonotype. The chain couples TRBV5-1 to TRBJ2-1; 8 bases map to TRBD2. Germline CDR1 SGHRS, CDR2 YFSETQ. The CDR3 spans 15 residues. J gave up 6 bases and V 0 bases, and 5 bases lay outside the gene matches. The CDR3 loop is CASSLEGTSTNEQFF. DNA of the CDR3: TGCGCCAGCAGCTTGGAAGGGACTAGTACCAATGAGCAGTTCTTC.

This clonotype was seen many times. This chain uses TRBV27 with TRBJ1-2; TRBD1 matches 10 bases. Per the germline V gene, CDR1 is MNHEY and CDR2 is SMNVEV (reference sequence). The CDR3 has 14 amino acids. With V trimmed by 5 bases and J by 8 bases, 8 bases remained unmatched. Here the CDR3 DNA reads TGTGCCAGCAGTGGGGACAGGGGAGTCTCCGGCTACACCTTC. Encoded protein: CASSGDRGVSGYTF.

This clonotype was detected once. The chain has TRBV9 and TRBJ2-3; possibly TRBD2 for D (7 bases). Trimming shortened V by 3 bases and J by 1 base, and 15 bases separated the two germline ends. Germline values: CDR1 SGDLS, CDR2 YYNGEE. The CDR3 covers 16 residues. CDR3 coding DNA: TGTGCCAGCAGCGAGGGGGGGACGGCGGGCACAGATACGCAGTATTTT. Amino acid sequence: CASSEGGTAGTDTQYF.

This clonotype has at least ten counts. The CDR3 reads CASSLTGAYEQYF. CDR3 coding DNA: TGCGCCAGCAGCCTGACAGGGGCCTACGAGCAGTACTTC. The V call is TRBV4-1, the J call TRBJ2-7; TRBD1 agrees at 8 bases. CDR1 and CDR2 from the germline V gene are MGHRA and YSYEKL. The CDR3 length is 13 residues. J gave up 2 bases and V 4 bases, and 1 base lay outside the gene matches.

This clonotype was seen many times. The chain employs TRBV19 and TRBJ2-1; D is unclear. Germline V gene sequence: CDR1 LNHDA, CDR2 SQIVND (reference sequence). The CDR3 runs 15 residues. V lost 1 base to trimming and J lost 2 bases, with 9 bases between them. The CDR3 DNA follows: TGTGCCAGTAGTATAGTGGATCTAACCTACAATGAGCAGTTCTTC. Its protein is CASSIVDLTYNEQFF.

This clonotype was seen ten or more times. This chain uses TRBV5-1 with TRBJ2-4; D remains unclear. Trimming took 0 bases from V and 0 from J, leaving 10 bases between them. Germline CDR1 SGHRS, CDR2 YFSETQ. The CDR3 is made up of 16 amino acids. The CDR3 reads CASSLDASIAKNIQYF. The CDR3 DNA is TGCGCCAGCAGCTTGGATGCCTCTATAGCCAAAAACATTCAGTACTTC.

In this sample, this clonotype turned up many times. This sequence joins TRBV7-2 and TRBJ1-1; D call uncertain. Trimming pared 0 bases from V and 0 bases from J, leaving 11 bases between. The germline gives CDR1 SGHTA, CDR2 FQGNSA. This CDR3 is 16 amino acids long. In DNA, the CDR3 is TGTGCCAGCAGCTTAGCCCTATCAGGCGTGAACACTGAAGCTTTCTTT. Protein: CASSLALSGVNTEAFF.

The chain employs TRBV12-5 and TRBJ2-1, with D perhaps TRBD2 (6 bases). Germline assignment: CDR1 LGHNT and CDR2 FRNRAP. The CDR3 is 15 residues long. V was pared by 2 bases and J by 2 bases, with 10 bases between. The CDR3 loop reads CASGLRGVPYNEQFF. The CDR3 nucleotides are TGTGCTAGTGGTTTGCGCGGGGTCCCCTACAATGAGCAGTTCTTC.

In this sample, this clonotype is medium-sized. CDR3 in DNA: TGTGCCAGCAGCTTAGTAGGGGCGGACACTGAAGCTTTCTTT. Its protein is CASSLVGADTEAFF. The V gene is TRBV7-2, the J gene TRBJ1-1, with a tentative D call TRBD1 (5 bases). Germline-derived CDR1 and CDR2 are SGHTA and FQGNSA. V shed 1 base and J shed 3 bases, with 9 bases lying between them. The CDR3 is made up of 14 amino acids.

This clonotype was observed many times. The V gene is TRBV7-6, the J gene TRBJ2-7; the D is unclear. The CDR3 contains 19 residues. Germline V CDR1 and CDR2: SGHVS, FNYEAQ. Trimming pared 2 bases from V and 0 bases from J, leaving 23 bases between. The CDR3 DNA is TGTGCCAGCAGCTTACGGGCACAGCAGGCTCGTAGGAGCTCCTACGAGCAGTACTTC. Protein product: CASSLRAQQARRSSYEQYF.

There are many counts of this clonotype. Sequence at one end of the junction differs from germline and may be a read error. The chain carries TRBV7-7 and TRBJ2-1; 8 bases are a match to TRBD1. The V gene's germline CDR1 is SSHAT and CDR2 FNYEAQ (reference sequence). CDR3 size: 15 residues. The CDR3 is CASSLGGQVNNEQFF. DNA for the CDR3: TGTGCTAGCAGCTTAGGGGGACAGGTCAACAATGAGCAGTTCTTC.

The sample holds many counts of this clonotype. J is TRBJ1-2 and V is TRBV7-2; TRBD1 agrees at 7 bases. Per the germline V gene, CDR1 is SGHTA and CDR2 is FQGNSA. V lost 6 bases, J lost 5 bases, and 12 bases stayed unmatched. This CDR3 has 15 amino acids. This CDR3 reads CASRRPIDRVYGYTF. DNA of the CDR3: TGTGCCAGCAGACGACCCATCGACAGGGTTTATGGCTACACCTTC.

This clonotype came up many times. The chain couples TRBV27 to TRBJ2-5, with D maybe TRBD1 (6 bases). The length of the CDR3 is 15 residues. V was pared by 4 bases and J by 5 bases, with 17 bases between. CDR1 is MNHEY, CDR2 SMNVEV, per germline (reference sequence). DNA of the CDR3: TGTGCCAGCAGTTCCAGGGGCAGGGTTGGTGAGACCCAGTACTTC. Translated: CASSSRGRVGETQYF.

This clonotype was counted many times. This sequence joins TRBV19 and TRBJ2-7, with TRBD1 as a possible D gene (6 bases). CDR1 is LNHDA and CDR2 is SQIVND in the germline V gene (reference sequence). V lost 6 bases to trimming and J lost 6 bases, with 21 bases between them. This CDR3 contains 15 residues. CDR3 nucleotide sequence: TGTGCCAGTAGCTTATTGGGACACTCCAGAGGCGAGCAGTACTTC. It encodes CASSLLGHSRGEQYF.

Notes on this clonotype: Possible read error: a much larger clone is one base away. The J gene is TRBJ1-1, the V gene TRBV6-5, with a weak D call TRBD1 (6 bases). The CDR3 runs to 15 residues. In germline, CDR1 is MNHEY, CDR2 SVGAGI. The CDR3: CASTFRGRGYTAAFF. The CDR3, as DNA: TGTGCCAGCACATTCCGGGGCAGGGGATACACTGCAGCTTTCTTT.

This clonotype is deemed medium-sized (0.01 to 0.1%). The chain couples TRBV5-1 to TRBJ1-2; D remains ambiguous. V lost 5 bases to trimming and J lost 3 bases, with 17 bases between them. The germline V gene has CDR1 SGHRS and CDR2 YFSETQ. The CDR3 totals 15 residues. As DNA, the CDR3 is TGCGCCAGCAGGCAAGCCTTTTCCGTCGACTATGGCTACACCTTC. As protein: CASRQAFSVDYGYTF.

This clonotype was seen many times. The genes are TRBV11-2 and TRBJ1-1; D is perhaps TRBD1 (5 bases). The CDR3 covers 13 residues. The germline V gene has CDR1 SGHAT and CDR2 FQNNGV. V lost 6 bases, J lost 1 base, and 9 bases lay in between. The CDR3 here is CASRMGPNTEAFF. CDR3 DNA sequence: TGTGCCAGCAGAATGGGACCGAACACTGAAGCTTTCTTT.

This clonotype was seen many times. This sequence joins TRBV6-1 and TRBJ2-7; D is possibly TRBD1 (6 bases). Germline assignment: CDR1 MNHNS and CDR2 SASEGT. Trimming stripped 3 bases from V and 3 bases from J, with 12 bases between. There are 14 residues in the CDR3. The CDR3, as DNA: TGTGCCAGCAGTGAGTATAGGACAGACTACGAGCAGTACTTC. As protein: CASSEYRTDYEQYF.

In its sample, this clonotype was seen many times. V gene TRBV20-1 combines with J gene TRBJ2-7; D might be TRBD2 (5 bases). The CDR3 spans 12 residues. Germline V gene data show CDR1 as DFQATT and CDR2 as SNEGSKA (reference sequence). V was pared by 4 bases and J by 0 bases, with 7 bases between. The CDR3 coding sequence is TGCAGTGCTACTAGCTTCTCCTACGAGCAGTACTTC. Translation: CSATSFSYEQYF.

This clonotype has at least ten counts. CDR3 nucleotide sequence: TGCAGTGCTAGACCTGCCAGGGTGATAGACAATGAGCAGTTCTTC. It encodes CSARPARVIDNEQFF. V is TRBV20-1 and J is TRBJ2-1, with D perhaps matching TRBD1 (5 bases). The CDR3 spans 15 residues. Germline values: CDR1 DFQATT, CDR2 SNEGSKA (reference sequence). V was cut by 2 bases and J by 5 bases, with 16 bases left in between.

At least ten counts were recorded for this clonotype. The J gene is TRBJ2-2, the V gene TRBV7-8; either TRBD1 or TRBD2 may supply D (5 bases each). Germline CDR1 reads SGHVS; CDR2 reads FQNEAQ. The CDR3 runs to 12 residues. V gave up 7 bases and J gave up 7 bases, with 10 bases separating them. This CDR3 reads CASKRGGGELFF. The DNA of the CDR3 is TGTGCCAGCAAGAGGGGTGGCGGGGAGCTGTTTTTT. The whole variable domain, filled in from reference TRBV7-8 and TRBJ2-2, reads GAGVSQSPRYKVAKRGQDVALRCDPISGHVSLFWYQQALGQGPEFLTYFQNEAQLDKSGLPSDRFFAERPEGSVSTLKIQRTQQEDSAVYLCASKRGGGELFFGEGSRLTVL.

This clonotype appeared many times. The chain recombines TRBV21-1 with TRBJ2-7. TRBV21-1 is marked as a pseudogene. The CDR3 has 15 residues. CDR3 protein: CASSKRTQGLNEQYF. DNA for the CDR3: TGTGCCAGCAGCAAAAGGACCCAGGGGCTCAACGAGCAGTACTTC.

Concerning this clonotype itself: The junction departs from germline at one end; a sequencing error may be responsible. The chain employs TRBV4-3 and TRBJ1-2; no firm D call. Germline CDR1 reads LGHNA; CDR2 reads YSLEER. The CDR3 spans 16 residues. CDR3 in DNA: TGCGCCAGCAGCCAAGAGGGTAGTTGGGCTAACTATAGCTACACCTTC. Amino acid sequence: CASSQEGSWANYSYTF.

The rearrangement links TRBV18 to TRBJ2-7, with TRBD1 matching 10 bases. CDR3 length equals 14 residues. The V gene's germline CDR1 is KGHSH and CDR2 LQKENI. V lost 3 bases, J lost 7 bases, and 6 bases stayed unmatched. The CDR3 nucleotides read TGTGCCAGCTCACCGGGACAGGGGACGAGGGAGCAGTACTTC. Translation: CASSPGQGTREQYF. Filled out from reference TRBV18 and TRBJ2-7, the complete variable domain reads NAGVMQNPRHLVRRRGQEARLRCSPMKGHSHVYWYRQLPEEGLKFMVYLQKENIIDESGMPKERFSAEFPKEGPSILRIQQVVRGDSAAYFCASSPGQGTREQYFGPGTRLTVT.

This clonotype has a count of ten or more. The gene calls are TRBV6-2 or TRBV6-3 and TRBJ2-7; D is perhaps TRBD1 (6 bases). Trimming took 7 bases from V and 4 from J, leaving 11 bases between them. Germline CDR1 MNHEY, CDR2 SVGEGT. CDR3 length equals 12 residues. The CDR3 DNA reads as TGTGCCAGCACGCAGGGGCGATACGAGCAGTACTTC. Its translation is CASTQGRYEQYF.

This clonotype was detected many times. The chain combines TRBV5-5 with TRBJ1-2; D gene unclear. Germline-derived CDR1 and CDR2 are SGHKS and YYEKEE (reference sequence). This CDR3 is built from 13 residues. The V end was cut by 0 bases, the J end by 7 bases, with 10 bases between. The CDR3 is CASSLEVFSGYTF. CDR3 coding DNA: TGTGCCAGCAGCTTGGAGGTTTTTTCTGGCTACACCTTC.

This clonotype has a count of ten or more. The rearrangement links TRBV5-1 to TRBJ1-4; tentative D call: TRBD1 (5 bases). Between the trimmed V and J ends, which lost 4 bases and 7 bases, there was a span of 17 bases. The CDR3 spans 15 residues. In germline, CDR1 is SGHRS, CDR2 YFSETQ. DNA for the CDR3: TGCGCCAGCAGCGCCGGCGACAGAAACAGTGAAAAACTGTTTTTT. This encodes CASSAGDRNSEKLFF.

This clonotype occurred many times. The CDR3 spells CASSFTGGRDQPQHF. The CDR3, as DNA: TGTGCCAGCAGTTTTACAGGGGGCCGAGACCAGCCCCAGCATTTT. The genes are TRBV7-2 and TRBJ1-5, with 9 positions matching TRBD1. The germline gives CDR1 SGHTA, CDR2 FQGNSA. After removal of 6 bases from V and 7 bases from J, the junction contained 10 bases not matched to a gene. This CDR3 is built from 15 residues.